Listed below are T cell receptor beta chains from one sample, sequenced in a study of control samples from healthy donors and cancer patients. This table comes from immunoSEQ multiplex PCR, and its TCRdb copy is limited to in-frame clones, with some not included. The sample has more than 150,000 clones, about 93% seen once; the top ten hold around 1.6%. Sequenced: blood. The receptors shown here come from a man younger than 35 in good health. Both conserved end residues are part of each CDR3. The order of the fields is V gene, J gene, D gene, clone size, CDR3 DNA, CDR3 protein. D genes are given only for firm matches. Rows give clone size only sometimes, using once, few, many, or a class for an expanded clone.

>TRBV6-5|TRBJ2-1|.|.
TGTGCCAGCACTACAGACCGCTCCTACAATGAGCAGTTCTTC
CASTTDRSYNEQFF
>TRBV19|TRBJ2-1|TRBD2|.
TGTGCCAGTAGTACACGGGGGGAAACTTACAATGAGCAGTTCTTC
CASSTRGETYNEQFF
>TRBV9|TRBJ1-2|TRBD1|.
TGTGCCAGCAGCGTAGAAGGGACAGGGGTCTATGGCTACACCTTC
CASSVEGTGVYGYTF
>TRBV6-1|TRBJ2-2|.|.
TGTGCCAGCAGTGAATTGGCCCCGGGACTGAACACCGGGGAGCTGTTTTTT
CASSELAPGLNTGELFF
>TRBV4-1|TRBJ2-2|.|.
TGCGCCAGCAGCCCGCTGGGCGGGGCGAACACCGGGGAGCTGTTTTTT
CASSPLGGANTGELFF
>TRBV7-6|TRBJ2-3|TRBD2|.
TGTGCCAGCAGCTTAGGCGGGGGGGGGAAAGATACGCAGTATTTT
CASSLGGGGKDTQYF
>TRBV19|TRBJ2-1|TRBD1|.
TGTGCCAGTAGTATGGCGGACAGGGGGCGAAATGAGCAGTTCTTC
CASSMADRGRNEQFF
>TRBV12-5|TRBJ2-1|TRBD2|.
TGTGCTAGTGCCCCGGGGGGGCCACGAAATGAGCAGTTCTTC
CASAPGGPRNEQFF
>TRBV5-1|TRBJ1-1|.|.
TGCGCCAGCAGCTTGGACGGATCCACTGAAGCTTTCTTT
CASSLDGSTEAFF
>TRBV12-3/TRBV12-4|TRBJ1-5|TRBD1|.
TGTGCCAGCAACCAGGGGGTTCAGCCCCAGCATTTT
CASNQGVQPQHF
>TRBV19|TRBJ1-5|.|.
TGTGCCAGTAGTACTCGGCCCCAGCATTTT
CASSTRPQHF
>TRBV5-1|TRBJ2-1|TRBD2|.
TGCGCCAGCAGCAGACGGACTAGCGGGGGGAGCAATGAGCAGTTCTTC
CASSRRTSGGSNEQFF
>TRBV9|TRBJ2-3|TRBD2|.
TGTGCCAGCAGCGTAGATACTAGCGGGGGGTGGTCAGATACGCAGTATTTT
CASSVDTSGGWSDTQYF
>TRBV9|TRBJ1-2|.|.
TGTGCCAGCGGGGGGACCCTGAAGGGCTACACCTTC
CASGGTLKGYTF
>TRBV6-1|TRBJ2-1|.|.
TGTGCCAGCAGTGAGTTAGGAGAGCAGTTCTTC
CASSELGEQFF
>TRBV2|TRBJ1-1|.|.
TGTGCCAGCGGGGAGAACACTGAAGCTTTCTTT
CASGENTEAFF
>TRBV5-1|TRBJ2-2|.|.
TGCGCCAGCAGCCAGACGAGGTCAGGGAGCACCGGGGAGCTGTTTTTT
CASSQTRSGSTGELFF
>TRBV29-1|TRBJ2-3|.|.
TGCAGCGTTGAAATAGGGGCTAGCACAGATACGCAGTATTTT
CSVEIGASTDTQYF
>TRBV4-1|TRBJ1-2|TRBD1|.
TGCGCCAGCAGCCAAGGCGGGACCGGGACAGGGAATGGCTACACCTTC
CASSQGGTGTGNGYTF
>TRBV9|TRBJ2-7|.|.
TGTGCCAGCAGCGTGATGGGGACGGAAGGCTACGAGCAGTACTTC
CASSVMGTEGYEQYF
>TRBV19|TRBJ1-1|TRBD1|.
TGTGCCAGTAGTAAGGGGGCCAACCTGAACACTGAAGCTTTCTTT
CASSKGANLNTEAFF
>TRBV6-6|TRBJ2-1|.|.
TGTGCCAGCAGTTACTCGATGGGCAGCTACAATGAGCAGTTCTTC
CASSYSMGSYNEQFF
>TRBV19|TRBJ1-3|.|once
TGTGCCAGTAGCTCACTCGGACAGGGAAACACCATATATTTT
CASSSLGQGNTIYF
>TRBV9|TRBJ2-7|.|.
TGTGCCAGCAGCGCCGGGACTCCTCCTTACGAGCAGTACTTC
CASSAGTPPYEQYF
>TRBV27|TRBJ2-5|TRBD2|.
TGTGCCAGTAAACCCAGGACTAGCGGGGGGGCGGAGACCCAGTACTTC
CASKPRTSGGAETQYF
>TRBV28|TRBJ1-1|.|.
TGTGCCAGCAGCCTGACAGGGAACACTGAAGCTTTCTTT
CASSLTGNTEAFF
>TRBV7-2|TRBJ1-1|.|.
TGTGCCAGCAGCTTAGACCCGAGAGCGAACACTGAAGCTTTCTTT
CASSLDPRANTEAFF
>TRBV6-5|TRBJ2-1|TRBD1|once
TGTGCCAGCAGTTTCGCCGGGACAGGGATATTAAATGAGCAGTTCTTC
CASSFAGTGILNEQFF
>TRBV20-1|TRBJ1-1|.|.
TGCAGTGCTAGGTCTACTGAAGCTTTCTTT
CSARSTEAFF
>TRBV6-5|TRBJ2-3|.|.
TGTGCCAGCAGTCTCGCGGGGGCCAGGGATACGCAGTATTTT
CASSLAGARDTQYF
>TRBV6-6|TRBJ1-1|.|.
TGTGCCAGCAGTCCCTCGGCAGATATGAACACTGAAGCTTTCTTT
CASSPSADMNTEAFF
>TRBV10-3|TRBJ1-1|.|.
TGTGCCATCAGTGAGTCGAGACAGATAAACACTGAAGCTTTCTTT
CAISESRQINTEAFF
>TRBV4-1|TRBJ1-2|.|.
TGCGCCAGCAGCCAAGATAGGGCAGGGACCGATCTTAACTATGGCTACACCTTC
CASSQDRAGTDLNYGYTF
>TRBV6-2/TRBV6-3|TRBJ2-7|TRBD2|.
TGCGCCAGCAGTTATTTTCCGCGGGGGGACTCCTACGAGCAGTACTTC
CASSYFPRGDSYEQYF
>TRBV28|TRBJ2-7|.|.
TGTGCCAGCAGTGCCAACTCAGGGATGTACGAGCAGTACTTC
CASSANSGMYEQYF
>TRBV7-9|TRBJ2-2|TRBD1|once
TGTGCCAGCAGCCCAATGGGACAGCAGGCGACATTGAACACCGGGGAGCTGTTTTTT
CASSPMGQQATLNTGELFF
>TRBV7-9|TRBJ2-3|.|.
TGTGCCAGCAGCTTAGGACAGACTAGCACAGATACGCAGTATTTT
CASSLGQTSTDTQYF
>TRBV23-1|TRBJ1-4|.|.
TGCGCCAGCAGTCATCGGGGGGCGCGATTAGACGAAAAACTGTTTTTT
CASSHRGARLDEKLFF
>TRBV6-2/TRBV6-3|TRBJ2-7|TRBD2|.
TGTGCCAGCAGTTACCACCGGGGGGGGAGCTCCTACGAGCAGTACTTC
CASSYHRGGSSYEQYF
>TRBV10-3|TRBJ1-3|.|.
TGTGCCATCAATTCCCTTGACTCTGGAAACACCATATATTTT
CAINSLDSGNTIYF
>TRBV24-1|TRBJ2-3|.|.
TGTGCCACCAGTGATCCCCGGGGGGCCCCGGGTACGCAGTATTTT
CATSDPRGAPGTQYF
>TRBV5-1|TRBJ2-7|TRBD1|.
TGCGCCAGCAGCACCGGGACAGGGGGAAGCGAGCAGTACTTC
CASSTGTGGSEQYF
>TRBV5-1|TRBJ2-5|.|.
TGCGCCAGCAGCCTAACGGGACTTACCCAAGAGACCCAGTACTTC
CASSLTGLTQETQYF
>TRBV25-1|TRBJ2-1|TRBD2|.
TGTGCCAGCAGTGACCACGGACTAGGGCTGGATGAGCAGTTCTTC
CASSDHGLGLDEQFF
>TRBV9|TRBJ2-1|TRBD1|.
TGTGCCAGCAGCGTTTCAACAGGGGCGGACAATGAGCAGTTCTTC
CASSVSTGADNEQFF
>TRBV6-5|TRBJ1-2|.|.
TGTGCCAGCAGTTACAAGTATGACCTTTCCAGTTATGGCTACACCTTC
CASSYKYDLSSYGYTF
>TRBV20-1|TRBJ2-5|TRBD2|.
TGCAGTGCTAGTTTAGCGGGGGTAGGGGGAGAGACCCAGTACTTC
CSASLAGVGGETQYF
>TRBV9|TRBJ2-6|.|.
TGTGCCAGCAGTAGGGGGAGCTCTGGGGCCAACGTCCTGACTTTC
CASSRGSSGANVLTF
>TRBV6-1|TRBJ1-2|.|.
TGTGCCAGCAGTGAAGAAAGCTACGATGGCTACACCTTC
CASSEESYDGYTF
>TRBV5-8|TRBJ1-1|.|.
TGTGCCAGCAGCTCGGGCAGGGATCTCACTGAAGCTTTCTTT
CASSSGRDLTEAFF